The 19 T cell receptor beta chains presented below share a single source sample, sequenced in a study of shared clonotypes between healthy human individuals (dated by TCRdb to 2019 to 2021). To prepare the library, the immunoSEQ multiplex PCR assay was applied. The source is immuneACCESS, and TCRdb retained only in-frame sequences with V and J called. Part of the clones is not carried over; for the studies checked, unresolved V genes explain less than half of this, and the remainder is unexplained. This sample holds 2 million to 2.5 million clones; more than 80% were observed only once. The top ten constitute under 0.45% of the sample. The sample taken for sequencing was naive CD4+ T cells from PBMCs. Read against the paper, the sample's cell subset or site label means: CD45RA+ positively selected. These receptors originate from a man aged 18 to 29 in good health. Some clones in this sample may be carry-over from other donors' samples.

This sequence joins TRBV15 and TRBJ2-2; weak D call: TRBD2 (5 bases). This CDR3 has 14 residues. The ends were cut back, 0 bases at V and 5 bases at J, with 7 bases in the middle. Germline lookup yields CDR1 LNHNV and CDR2 YYDKDF (reference sequence). CDR3 sequence reads: CATSRDRDTGELFF. CDR3 nucleotides: TGTGCCACCAGCAGAGATCGGGATACCGGGGAGCTGTTTTTT.

This clone was seen a few times. Other nucleotide sequences from this sample produce the same CDR3. V usage is TRBV7-9 and J usage is TRBJ2-1; D is uncertain. Germline V gene lookup returns CDR1 SEHNR and CDR2 FQNEAQ (reference sequence). V was shortened by 2 bases and J by 0 bases, with 5 bases between the two germline ends. This CDR3 contains 14 residues. The CDR3 region has the DNA TGTGCCAGCAGCTTATTGAGCTCCTACAATGAGCAGTTCTTC. Amino acid sequence: CASSLLSSYNEQFF. The complete variable domain, with remaining parts taken from reference TRBV7-9 and TRBJ2-1, reads DTGVSQNPRHKITKRGQNVTFRCDPISEHNRLYWYRQTLGQGPEFLTYFQNEAQLEKSRLLSDRFSAERPKGSFSTLEIQRTEQGDSAMYLCASSLLSSYNEQFFGPGTRLTVL.

The chain links TRBV2 to TRBJ2-3, with D possibly being TRBD2 (5 bases). The CDR3 is 15 residues long. Trimming cost V 7 bases and J 0 bases, with 14 bases left between them. Germline values: CDR1 SNHLY, CDR2 FYNNEI. CDR3 region: CASTTRTGSTDTQYF. Written as DNA, the CDR3 is TGTGCCAGCACGACCCGGACGGGAAGCACAGATACGCAGTATTTT.

This clone showed up just once. The CDR3 bases are TGTGCCAGCAGCTTATCGGGACAGGGGGCAGATACGCAGTATTTT. Translation gives CASSLSGQGADTQYF. The chain carries TRBV11-3 and TRBJ2-3, with 11 bases lining up with TRBD1. CDR1 is SGHNT, CDR2 YENEEA, per germline. J gave up 4 bases and V 2 bases, and 2 bases lay outside the gene matches. This CDR3 is built from 15 residues.

This clone was seen just once. Other nucleotide sequences in the sample specify the same CDR3. The chain has TRBV29-1 and TRBJ1-1; D gene ambiguous. This CDR3 contains 13 residues. Trimming took 2 bases from V and 0 from J, leaving 7 bases between them. Germline loops: CDR1 SQVTM, CDR2 ANQGSEA. Here the CDR3 DNA reads TGCAGCGTTGAAAAACCGTTGAACACTGAAGCTTTCTTT. As protein: CSVEKPLNTEAFF.

This sequence joins TRBV27 and TRBJ1-5; D remains ambiguous. This CDR3 has 16 amino acids. Germline V gives CDR1 MNHEY, CDR2 SMNVEV (reference sequence). V gave up 2 bases and J gave up 0 bases, with 11 bases separating them. CDR3 amino acids: CASSLGGSYSNQPQHF. The CDR3 DNA sequence: TGTGCCAGCAGTTTAGGTGGCAGTTATAGCAATCAGCCCCAGCATTTT.

The CDR3 protein is CASRGGIRTENYGYTF. Here the CDR3 DNA reads TGTGCCAGCAGGGGGGGGATCCGCACTGAAAACTATGGCTACACCTTC. The genes are TRBV2 and TRBJ1-2, with a tentative D call TRBD1 (5 bases). V was clipped by 6 bases and J by 2 bases, with 19 bases between them. The CDR3 contains 16 residues. Per germline, CDR1 SNHLY and CDR2 FYNNEI.

This chain links TRBV6-6 with TRBJ1-1; 9 nucleotides match TRBD1. CDR3 length: 14 amino acids. With 8 bases clipped from V and 1 base from J, the junction kept 5 bases outside the gene matches. The germline CDR1 and CDR2 sequences are MNHNY and SVGAGI (reference sequence). The DNA for the CDR3 is TGTGCCAGCGGGGGACAGGGTCCGAACACTGAAGCTTTCTTT. It yields the protein CASGGQGPNTEAFF.

This chain links TRBV15 with TRBJ2-7; no clear D. CDR3 length: 14 amino acids. The V end lost 1 base, the J end lost 5 bases, and 12 bases lay between the germline ends. CDR1 is LNHNV, CDR2 YYDKDF, per germline (reference sequence). This chain's CDR3 is CATSRGGNRNEQYF. CDR3 nucleotides: TGTGCCACCAGCAGAGGTGGAAACCGTAACGAGCAGTACTTC. Full variable domain (outside the CDR3, taken from reference TRBV15 and TRBJ2-7): DAMVIQNPRYQVTQFGKPVTLSCSQTLNHNVMYWYQQKSSQAPKLLFHYYDKDFNNEADTPDNFQSRRPNTSFCFLDIRSPGLGDTAMYLCATSRGGNRNEQYFGPGTRLTVT.

The rearrangement links TRBV2 to TRBJ2-1, with 8 bases identical to TRBD2. This CDR3 spans 15 amino acids. The germline CDR1 and CDR2 sequences are SNHLY and FYNNEI. V gave up 6 bases and J gave up 0 bases; unmatched junction bases: 4. The CDR3 nucleotides read TGTGCCAGCAGGGGGAGCGGGAGCTCCTACAATGAGCAGTTCTTC. As protein: CASRGSGSSYNEQFF.

This clone was recorded only once. The CDR3 DNA reads TGCGCCAGCAGCTCGGGACTAGCGGGAGGGCCGGGGGAGACCCAGTACTTC. Encoded protein: CASSSGLAGGPGETQYF. The V call is TRBV5-1, the J call TRBJ2-5; 16 bases are shared with TRBD2. V shed 3 bases and J 5 bases; nucleotides not matched to a gene: 7. Germline V gene data show CDR1 as SGHRS and CDR2 as YFSETQ. The CDR3 runs to 17 residues.

The chain combines TRBV30 with TRBJ1-5; D is unresolved. CDR1 is GTSNPN and CDR2 is SVGIG in the germline V gene (reference sequence). Deletions cut 0 bases from V and 3 bases from J, with 9 bases between. This CDR3 comprises 14 residues. The CDR3 reads CAWSVEQLNQPQHF. The CDR3 DNA sequence: TGTGCCTGGAGTGTAGAACAGCTCAATCAGCCCCAGCATTTT.

The gene calls are TRBV13 and TRBJ2-5, with TRBD2 matching 8 bases. Looked up from germline, CDR1 is PRHDT and CDR2 is FYEKMQ (reference sequence). After removal of 5 bases from V and 4 bases from J, the junction contained 21 bases not matched to a gene. The CDR3 has 19 residues. The CDR3, as DNA: TGTGCCAGCAGCCTGGGACTAGTGAGGGCCTCGGGGTTGGGAGAGACCCAGTACTTC. Its protein product is CASSLGLVRASGLGETQYF. The full variable domain, its missing parts supplied by reference TRBV13 and TRBJ2-5, is AAGVIQSPRHLIKEKRETATLKCYPIPRHDTVYWYQQGPGQDPQFLISFYEKMQSDKGSIPDRFSAQQFSDYHSELNMSSLELGDSALYFCASSLGLVRASGLGETQYFGPGTRLLVL.

The CDR3, as DNA: TGTGCCAGCAGCTATGGGACAGGGCGGGTAGAGACCCAGTACTTC. Protein product: CASSYGTGRVETQYF. The chain combines TRBV6-5 with TRBJ2-5, with 9 bases that match TRBD1. The germline V gene has CDR1 MNHEY and CDR2 SVGAGI. The CDR3 spans 15 residues. J gave up 4 bases and V 6 bases, and 9 bases lay outside the gene matches.

The chain has TRBV19 and TRBJ2-1, with TRBD2 matching over 14 bases. CDR3 length equals 17 residues. Germline-derived CDR1 and CDR2 are LNHDA and SQIVND (reference sequence). With V trimmed by 5 bases and J by 4 bases, 7 bases remained unmatched. CDR3: CASSFRLAGGLYNEQFF. As DNA, the CDR3 is TGTGCCAGTAGTTTCCGACTAGCGGGAGGGCTTTACAATGAGCAGTTCTTC. Using reference TRBV19 and TRBJ2-1 for the parts outside the CDR3, the full variable domain is DGGITQSPKYLFRKEGQNVTLSCEQNLNHDAMYWYRQDPGQGLRLIYYSQIVNDFQKGDIAEGYSVSREKKESFPLTVTSAQKNPTAFYLCASSFRLAGGLYNEQFFGPGTRLTVL.

The CDR3 sequence: CASSLRQGDQPQHF. CDR3 coding DNA: TGTGCCAGTAGTCTTAGACAGGGGGATCAGCCCCAGCATTTT. The gene calls are TRBV19 and TRBJ1-5; 9 bases agree with TRBD1. The CDR3 covers 14 residues. After removal of 5 bases from V and 5 bases from J, the junction contained 4 bases not matched to a gene. Germline V gene sequence: CDR1 LNHDA, CDR2 SQIVND (reference sequence).

The chain uses TRBV6-4 and TRBJ2-3, with 10 bases matching TRBD2. CDR1 is MRHNA, CDR2 SNTAGT, per germline. Losses at the gene ends were 4 bases for V and 1 base for J; bases not matched to a gene: 2. The CDR3 loop spans 15 amino acids. In DNA form, the CDR3 reads TGTGCCAGCAGTGCCGGACTAGCGGGCACAGATACGCAGTATTTT. This codes for CASSAGLAGTDTQYF.

The chain has TRBV27 and TRBJ1-2; D might be TRBD1 (5 bases). There are 15 residues in the CDR3. V was shortened by 2 bases and J by 4 bases, with 14 bases between the two germline ends. The germline V gene encodes CDR1 MNHEY and CDR2 SMNVEV (reference sequence). This CDR3 reads CASSLRLNQGYGYTF. CDR3 sequence (DNA): TGTGCCAGCAGTTTAAGGTTGAACCAGGGCTATGGCTACACCTTC.

The chain joins TRBV5-6 to TRBJ2-7; perhaps TRBD1 as D (5 bases). The CDR3 runs 12 residues. Germline V gene sequence: CDR1 SGHDT, CDR2 YYEEEE. The V and J ends lost 3 bases and 4 bases respectively, with 8 bases between them. CDR3 sequence (DNA): TGTGCCAGCAGCTCGACAGTATACGAGCAGTACTTC. Protein sequence: CASSSTVYEQYF. Full variable domain (remainder filled in from reference TRBV5-6 and TRBJ2-7): DAGVTQSPTHLIKTRGQQVTLRCSPKSGHDTVSWYQQALGQGPQFIFQYYEEEERQRGNFPDRFSGHQFPNYSSELNVNALLLGDSALYLCASSSTVYEQYFGPGTRLTVT.